This T cell receptor beta chain was retrieved from a study of molecular identifiers for immune sequencing clone quantification. A few counts support this clonotype. The CDR3 runs to 15 residues. Germline CDR1 and CDR2: SNHLY and FYNNEI. After removal of 4 bases from V and 2 bases from J, the junction contained 7 bases not matched to a gene. TCRdb processed the PCR reads anew with MiXCR; each CDR3 protein has one entry. The sample contains around 460,000 distinct CDR3 sequences, about 25% of which appear only once. The rearrangement joins TRBV2 to TRBJ2-7; 8 bases fit TRBD1. The specimen sequenced was naive CD8+ T cells from blood, with Jurkat cell RNA spiked in. Sample subset: FACS-sorted CD8+CD4-CCR7+CD45RA+ naive T cells. This TCR came from a human donor in good health. Some libraries in this study had Jurkat cell RNA spiked in. CDR3 region: CASSATGGQAYEQYF. The CDR3 bases are TGTGCCAGCAGTGCAACAGGGGGACAGGCCTACGAGCAGTACTTC.